A single sample is the source of the 25 T cell receptor beta chains below, sequenced in a study of blood T cell repertoires in COVID-19. Generated by immunoSEQ multiplex PCR, the TCRdb table keeps only in-frame clones and is missing some. The sample contains about 250,000 clones, approximately 86% of which appear only once. Material for sequencing was PBMCs or T cells enriched from blood (not recorded which). These receptors all come from a woman in her 30s with acute COVID-19.

The CDR3: CASSLGGVNEQFF. In nucleotides, the CDR3 is TGTGCCAGCAGCTTGGGCGGGGTCAATGAGCAGTTCTTC. The rearrangement uses TRBV7-3 and TRBJ2-1; tentatively, D is TRBD2 (6 bases). The CDR3 contains 13 residues. V was trimmed by 3 bases and J by 6 bases, leaving 9 bases between them. Germline values: CDR1 SGHTA, CDR2 FQGTGA. Combining the CDR3 with reference TRBV7-3 and TRBJ2-1 gives the whole variable domain GAGVSQTPSNKVTEKGKYVELRCDPISGHTALYWYRQSLGQGPEFLIYFQGTGAADDSGLPNDRFFAVRPEGSVSTLKIQRTERGDSAVYLCASSLGGVNEQFFGPGTRLTVL.

The chain uses TRBV29-1 and TRBJ2-1, with 15 nucleotides matching TRBD2. Trimming cost V 3 bases and J 7 bases; bases outside gene matches: 10. The length of the CDR3 is 17 residues. Germline V gene lookup returns CDR1 SQVTM and CDR2 ANQGSEA. CDR3 protein: CSVDGLAGGGSGNEQFF. CDR3 bases: TGCAGCGTTGACGGACTAGCGGGAGGGGGATCGGGGAATGAGCAGTTCTTC.

The chain carries TRBV27 and TRBJ2-6; possibly TRBD1 for D (6 bases). With 7 bases removed from V and 0 bases from J, the gap between germline ends came to 22 bases. Germline V gene lookup returns CDR1 MNHEY and CDR2 SMNVEV (reference sequence). This CDR3 contains 19 residues. The CDR3 region has the DNA TGTGCCAGCATATCTCGAGGAGGACAGTTGAGCTCTGGGGCCAACGTCCTGACTTTC. As protein: CASISRGGQLSSGANVLTF.

V and J are TRBV5-1 and TRBJ2-1; a possible D gene is TRBD2 (6 bases). Germline-derived CDR1 and CDR2 are SGHRS and YFSETQ. The CDR3 covers 15 residues. Trimming took off 1 base at V and 8 bases at J, with 16 bases between the two ends. Here the CDR3 reads CASSLSGLGIDEQFF. DNA of the CDR3: TGCGCCAGCAGCTTGTCGGGACTTGGCATCGATGAGCAGTTCTTC. The variable domain in full, with the rest retrieved from reference TRBV5-1 and TRBJ2-1, is KAGVTQTPRYLIKTRGQQVTLSCSPISGHRSVSWYQQTPGQGLQFLFEYFSETQRNKGNFPGRFSGRQFSNSRSEMNVSTLELGDSALYLCASSLSGLGIDEQFFGPGTRLTVL.

This clone is a singleton in its sample. The rearrangement joins TRBV6-2 or TRBV6-3 to TRBJ1-5; D not resolved. V dropped 2 bases and J dropped 0 bases, with 8 bases sitting between them. Germline CDR1 MNHEY, CDR2 SVGEGT. The CDR3 covers 15 residues. The CDR3 coding sequence is TGTGCCAGCAGTTACCAACAGTTTAGCAATCAGCCCCAGCATTTT. This sequence encodes CASSYQQFSNQPQHF.

V gene TRBV20-1 combines with J gene TRBJ1-5; D might be TRBD1 (6 bases). The CDR3 contains 13 residues. V lost 3 bases and J 2 bases, leaving 8 bases between the germline ends. Germline CDR1 and CDR2: DFQATT and SNEGSKA (reference sequence). This CDR3 is CSASRQGNQPQHF. The CDR3 DNA reads as TGCAGTGCTAGTAGACAGGGCAATCAGCCCCAGCATTTT.

The chain couples TRBV28 to TRBJ1-2, with D perhaps TRBD1 (5 bases). V dropped 1 base and J dropped 3 bases, with 12 bases sitting between them. CDR3 length equals 15 residues. Per the germline V gene, CDR1 is MDHEN and CDR2 is SYDVKM. The CDR3 loop reads CASSLFQGWHYGYTF. In DNA form, the CDR3 reads TGTGCCAGCAGTTTATTTCAGGGTTGGCACTATGGCTACACCTTC.

The chain combines TRBV28 with TRBJ1-5, with a weak D call TRBD1 (6 bases). The V end lost 5 bases, the J end lost 6 bases, and 20 bases lay between the germline ends. Per germline, CDR1 MDHEN and CDR2 SYDVKM. This CDR3 contains 16 residues. The CDR3 DNA sequence: TGTGCCAGCAGTGGGGTCGGGGGGGCGCAGATTCAGCCCCAGCATTTT. Its protein is CASSGVGGAQIQPQHF.

The chain is built from TRBV19 and TRBJ2-2; TRBD1 matches 8 bases. The germline V gene has CDR1 LNHDA and CDR2 SQIVND (reference sequence). The CDR3 loop spans 16 amino acids. V dropped 5 bases and J dropped 6; count of bases not matched to a gene: 11. The CDR3, as DNA: TGTGCCAGTAGTCCCGAGGACAGGGCCGGATCCGGGGAGCTGTTTTTT. It codes for CASSPEDRAGSGELFF.

In DNA, the CDR3 is TGTGCCAGCAGTGAAATACGAGGACGACAGGGCAATCAGCCCCAGCATTTT. Amino acid sequence: CASSEIRGRQGNQPQHF. The chain is built from TRBV25-1 and TRBJ1-5, with a weak D call TRBD1 (6 bases). From germline, CDR1 is MGHDK and CDR2 SYGVNS. This CDR3 contains 17 residues. V lost 2 bases and J lost 2, with 16 bases in between.

The chain couples TRBV9 to TRBJ2-1; D call uncertain. Looked up from germline, CDR1 is SGDLS and CDR2 is YYNGEE. The CDR3 loop spans 14 amino acids. Trimming removed 0 bases at V and 9 bases at J, with 13 bases between. CDR3 in DNA: TGTGCCAGCAGCGTAGATCCGGTACGAGGTGAGCAGTTCTTC. Translated, it gives CASSVDPVRGEQFF.

The CDR3 DNA reads as TGTGCCAGCAGTGAATTCGGGGGTTCACCCCTCCACTTT. It yields the protein CASSEFGGSPLHF. The chain joins TRBV2 to TRBJ1-6; TRBD1 is a possible D gene (5 bases). Looked up from germline, CDR1 is SNHLY and CDR2 is FYNNEI. Trimming removed 2 bases from V and 9 bases from J, with 8 bases in between. The CDR3 totals 13 residues.

The chain joins TRBV5-1 to TRBJ2-7; D is possibly TRBD1 (7 bases). The V and J ends lost 1 base and 3 bases respectively, with 20 bases between them. The CDR3 totals 17 residues. Germline V gives CDR1 SGHRS, CDR2 YFSETQ. The CDR3 bases are TGCGCCAGCAGCTTGACCCTCCCGGCGGGACAGTTCTACGAGCAGTACTTC. It codes for CASSLTLPAGQFYEQYF. The full variable domain, rest sourced from reference TRBV5-1 and TRBJ2-7, is KAGVTQTPRYLIKTRGQQVTLSCSPISGHRSVSWYQQTPGQGLQFLFEYFSETQRNKGNFPGRFSGRQFSNSRSEMNVSTLELGDSALYLCASSLTLPAGQFYEQYFGPGTRLTVT.

This chain links TRBV19 with TRBJ1-5, with 9 bases identical to TRBD1. Germline V lookup: CDR1 LNHDA, CDR2 SQIVND (reference sequence). The V gene end was trimmed by 5 bases and the J gene end by 3 bases; junction bases not matched to a gene: 5. CDR3 size: 15 residues. The DNA of the CDR3 is TGTGCCAGTAGTTTGGGACAGGGCCTCAATCAGCCCCAGCATTTT. Amino acids: CASSLGQGLNQPQHF.

This chain uses TRBV27 with TRBJ2-1; tentative D call: TRBD2 (5 bases). The V and J ends lost 4 bases and 10 bases respectively, with 14 bases between them. In germline, CDR1 is MNHEY, CDR2 SMNVEV (reference sequence). The CDR3 extends over 13 amino acids. The DNA of the CDR3 is TGTGCCAGCAGTTCAAGTTTAGCGAGCGAGCAGTTCTTC. Protein product: CASSSSLASEQFF.

The chain joins TRBV5-1 to TRBJ2-4; 8 bases map to TRBD1. The CDR3 length is 13 residues. Germline V gene lookup returns CDR1 SGHRS and CDR2 YFSETQ. Trimming removed 4 bases from V and 6 bases from J; junction bases left unmatched: 3. This CDR3 is CASSGGQGNIQYF. The DNA of the CDR3 is TGCGCCAGCAGCGGCGGACAGGGAAACATTCAGTACTTC.

The V gene is TRBV2, the J gene TRBJ2-1; tentative D call: TRBD1 (5 bases). Trimming removed 2 bases at V and 2 bases at J, with 16 bases between. This CDR3 region has 17 residues. CDR1 and CDR2 (germline): SNHLY, FYNNEI. CDR3 bases: TGTGCCAGCAGTGAATATGGGCAGGGTGGGACCTACAATGAGCAGTTCTTC. It encodes CASSEYGQGGTYNEQFF. Using reference TRBV2 and TRBJ2-1 for the parts outside the CDR3, the full variable domain is EPEVTQTPSHQVTQMGQEVILRCVPISNHLYFYWYRQILGQKVEFLVSFYNNEISEKSEIFDDQFSVERPDGSNFTLKIRSTKLEDSAMYFCASSEYGQGGTYNEQFFGPGTRLTVL.

V usage is TRBV2 and J usage is TRBJ1-2, with 9 bases identical to TRBD1. In germline, CDR1 is SNHLY, CDR2 FYNNEI. This CDR3 has 15 residues. The V and J ends lost 6 bases and 4 bases, in that order; junction bases with no gene match: 9. CDR3 sequence (DNA): TGTGCCAGCAGGGGTACAACAGGGGGCAGCTATGGCTACACCTTC. Protein: CASRGTTGGSYGYTF.

CDR3 region: CASSVVGEGSWNEQFF. DNA for the CDR3: TGTGCCAGCAGCGTAGTCGGGGAGGGTTCCTGGAATGAGCAGTTCTTC. The J gene is TRBJ2-1, the V gene TRBV9, with 7 nucleotides matching TRBD2. CDR1 and CDR2 from the germline V gene are SGDLS and YYNGEE. Losses at the gene ends were 0 bases for V and 7 bases for J; bases not matched to a gene: 10. The CDR3 length is 16 residues. Variable domain in full (rest from reference TRBV9 and TRBJ2-1): DSGVTQTPKHLITATGQRVTLRCSPRSGDLSVYWYQQSLDQGLQFLIQYYNGEERAKGNILERFSAQQFPDLHSELNLSSLELGDSALYFCASSVVGEGSWNEQFFGPGTRLTVL.

V is TRBV11-3 and J is TRBJ2-3; tentative D call: TRBD2 (5 bases). This CDR3 has 13 amino acids. The V end was cut by 3 bases, the J end by 4 bases, with 8 bases between. The germline V gene has CDR1 SGHNT and CDR2 YENEEA. In DNA, the CDR3 is TGTGCCAGCAGCTTTCGGGGTTCAGATACGCAGTATTTT. Protein: CASSFRGSDTQYF. The full variable domain, rest sourced from reference TRBV11-3 and TRBJ2-3, is EAGVVQSPRYKIIEKKQPVAFWCNPISGHNTLYWYLQNLGQGPELLIRYENEEAVDDSQLPKDRFSAERLKGVDSTLKIQPAELGDSAVYLCASSFRGSDTQYFGPGTRLTVL.

The V and J genes are TRBV6-5 and TRBJ1-1; D perhaps matches TRBD1 (5 bases). Trimming removed 0 bases at V and 5 bases at J, with 10 bases between. Germline CDR1 is MNHEY and CDR2 is SVGAGI. This CDR3 has 14 residues. The CDR3 nucleotides are TGTGCCAGCAGTTACTCAGGGGCAGGGACTGAAGCTTTCTTT. Amino acid sequence: CASSYSGAGTEAFF.

This clone occurred many times. The rearrangement uses TRBV25-1 and TRBJ2-2, with TRBD1 as a possible D gene (6 bases). This CDR3 is built from 14 residues. V was clipped by 4 bases and J by 7 bases, with 13 bases between them. Germline assignment: CDR1 MGHDK and CDR2 SYGVNS. CDR3 amino acids: CASSGFEDSGELFF. The CDR3 nucleotides are TGTGCCAGCAGTGGATTTGAGGACAGCGGGGAGCTGTTTTTT. Based on the CDR3 plus reference TRBV25-1 and TRBJ2-2, the full variable domain is EADIYQTPRYLVIGTGKKITLECSQTMGHDKMYWYQQDPGMELHLIHYSYGVNSTEKGDLSSESTVSRIRTEHFPLTLESARPSHTSQYLCASSGFEDSGELFFGEGSRLTVL.

The chain joins TRBV6-2 or TRBV6-3 to TRBJ2-5; no clear D. The V end was cut by 4 bases, the J end by 1 base, with 7 bases between. This CDR3 is 13 amino acids long. Germline CDR1 is MNHEY and CDR2 is SVGEGT. The CDR3 region has the DNA TGTGCCAGCAGTTTTCCCCTCCAAGAGACCCAGTACTTC. This encodes CASSFPLQETQYF.

This chain joins TRBV4-2 and TRBJ1-1, with D perhaps TRBD1 (6 bases). The V gene lost 4 bases and the J gene lost 6 bases, with 24 bases spanning the gap. The CDR3 is 17 amino acids. In germline, CDR1 is LGHNA, CDR2 YNFKEQ. CDR3 protein: CASSLARSGVPPAEAFF. In nucleotides, the CDR3 is TGTGCCAGCAGCCTCGCTCGCTCAGGGGTCCCCCCCGCTGAAGCTTTCTTT.

V is TRBV7-8 and J is TRBJ2-1, with 8 bases aligning to TRBD1. V gave up 5 bases and J gave up 8 bases; unmatched junction bases: 14. Germline CDR1 SGHVS, CDR2 FQNEAQ. The CDR3 covers 16 residues. CDR3 DNA: TGTGCCAGCAGCGTGAATCGGGGCAGGGGGCTCTATGAGCAGTTCTTC. Protein product: CASSVNRGRGLYEQFF.